The present T cell receptor (beta chain) was sequenced within a study of T-cell reconstitution after alpha-beta-depleted transplantation in children. The CDR3 is made up of 14 amino acids. CDR1 MDHEN and CDR2 SYDVKM come from the germline V gene. V lost 3 bases and J 4 bases, leaving 12 bases between the germline ends. This clonotype has at least ten counts. Unique molecular identifiers were incorporated into the prepared TCRbeta library. Using its own MiXCR run on the PCR reads, TCRdb lists one record per CDR3 protein. The table lists about 340,000 distinct CDR3 sequences, 10% to 15% of them singletons.

The TCR comes from a human donor who donated a stem cell graft to a child with Fanconi anemia. J is TRBJ1-1 and V is TRBV28; D ambiguous. Sequences were derived from PBMCs, sampled from the stem cell graft. DNA of the CDR3: TGTGCCAGCAGTTTCCCAGGACGGGGCACTGAAGCTTTCTTT. Amino acids: CASSFPGRGTEAFF.